This is a list of T cell receptor beta chains from one sample in a study of shared clonotypes between healthy human individuals. Using immunoSEQ multiplex PCR, the repertoire was profiled, and TCRdb retains in-frame clones only, with some absent. The sample holds approximately 350,000 clones; 74% are singletons and the top ten take over 9%. Specimen: memory CD4+ T cells sorted from blood. Every receptor here comes from a man aged 25-45 years in good health. Each CDR3 is given with its conserved first and last residue. D genes are given only for firm matches. The size field is filled for only some rows; it gives once, few, many or a size class.

cdr3_aa | cdr3_nt | j_call | v_call | clone_size | d_call
CASSATQGAAEAFF | TGTGCCAGCAGTGCCACACAGGGGGCCGCTGAAGCTTTCTTT | TRBJ1-1 | TRBV6-4 | NA | TRBD1
CASSEYSVSYGYTF | TGTGCCAGCAGTGAATATTCGGTTTCCTATGGCTACACCTTC | TRBJ1-2 | TRBV2 | once | NA
CASSLGAGYEKLFF | TGTGCCAGCAGCTTAGGCGCAGGGTATGAAAAACTGTTTTTT | TRBJ1-4 | TRBV11-2 | NA | NA
CASSDQDRAHNEQFF | TGTGCCAGCAGTGATCAGGACAGGGCCCACAATGAGCAGTTCTTC | TRBJ2-1 | TRBV5-4 | NA | TRBD1
CASSQSLGGDTQYF | TGTGCCAGCAGCCAATCACTTGGAGGGGATACGCAGTATTTT | TRBJ2-3 | TRBV7-3 | NA | NA
CASSRYASGGGMETQYF | TGTGCCAGCAGTCGCTATGCTAGCGGAGGCGGGATGGAGACCCAGTACTTC | TRBJ2-5 | TRBV27 | NA | TRBD2
CASSTRTGSYEQYF | TGTGCCAGCAGTACCCGGACAGGCTCCTACGAGCAGTACTTC | TRBJ2-7 | TRBV28 | NA | TRBD1
CASSLFIRAGGRYGYTF | TGTGCCAGCAGTTTGTTTATTAGGGCAGGGGGCCGCTATGGCTACACCTTC | TRBJ1-2 | TRBV28 | NA | TRBD1
CASSPTSGLNTGELFF | TGTGCCAGCTCACCGACTAGCGGTTTGAACACCGGGGAGCTGTTTTTT | TRBJ2-2 | TRBV18 | NA | TRBD2
CATSRGSGTDQETQYF | TGTGCCACCAGCAGGGGCAGTGGGACAGACCAAGAGACCCAGTACTTC | TRBJ2-5 | TRBV15 | NA | TRBD1
CSVGWPEGTDTQYF | TGCAGCGTGGGGTGGCCAGAAGGCACAGATACGCAGTATTTT | TRBJ2-3 | TRBV29-1 | NA | NA
CASSLFEGINTEAFF | TGTGCCAGCAGTTTATTCGAAGGGATTAACACTGAAGCTTTCTTT | TRBJ1-1 | TRBV28 | NA | NA
CSVELDGNEQYF | TGCAGCGTTGAATTGGACGGAAACGAGCAGTACTTC | TRBJ2-7 | TRBV29-1 | NA | NA
CASRDLPYEQYF | TGTGCCAGCCGGGACCTCCCCTACGAGCAGTACTTC | TRBJ2-7 | TRBV6-5 | NA | NA
CASSPPSASGRSGTDTQYF | TGCGCCAGCAGCCCCCCGTCGGCTAGCGGGAGGTCTGGCACAGATACGCAGTATTTT | TRBJ2-3 | TRBV5-1 | few | TRBD2
CSAGHLNTEAFF | TGCAGCGCCGGACACTTGAACACTGAAGCTTTCTTT | TRBJ1-1 | TRBV29-1 | NA | NA
CASSYTHFGQDYGYTF | TGTGCCAGCAGTTATACACACTTCGGACAGGATTATGGCTACACCTTC | TRBJ1-2 | TRBV6-5 | NA | TRBD1
CSAETGVGGYTF | TGCAGCGCTGAAACAGGGGTTGGCGGCTACACCTTC | TRBJ1-2 | TRBV29-1 | many | TRBD1
CASSFQAAQETQYF | TGTGCCAGCAGCTTTCAGGCAGCCCAAGAGACCCAGTACTTC | TRBJ2-5 | TRBV5-5 | once | NA
CASPPRPEDRRSCRNQPQHF | TGTGCCAGCCCCCCCCGGCCCGAGGACCGTAGATCATGTCGCAATCAGCCCCAGCATTTT | TRBJ1-5 | TRBV12-1 | many | NA
CASSVGTIHFRFF | TGTGCCAGCAGTGTAGGGACAATTCATTTTCGGTTCTTC | TRBJ2-1 | TRBV2 | NA | NA
CASSPQGYRNTEAFF | TGTGCCAGCTCACCGCAGGGTTACCGGAACACTGAAGCTTTCTTT | TRBJ1-1 | TRBV18 | NA | NA
CASSLEGRGDGYTF | TGCGCCAGCAGCTTGGAGGGCAGGGGAGACGGCTACACCTTC | TRBJ1-2 | TRBV5-1 | NA | NA
CASSLTGQPDGYTF | TGTGCCAGCAGCTTAACGGGACAGCCTGATGGCTACACCTTC | TRBJ1-2 | TRBV7-2 | few | TRBD1
CASSPELGESETQYF | TGCGCCAGCAGCCCGGAACTTGGGGAGTCAGAGACCCAGTACTTC | TRBJ2-5 | TRBV5-1 | NA | NA
CASIRGQDFGETQYF | TGTGCCAGCATTAGAGGACAAGACTTCGGCGAGACCCAGTACTTC | TRBJ2-5 | TRBV28 | few | NA
CASSEQGNEQFF | TGTGCCAGCAGTGAACAGGGCAATGAGCAGTTCTTC | TRBJ2-1 | TRBV25-1 | NA | NA
CASSESGQPQFF | TGCGCCAGCAGTGAGTCGGGACAGCCGCAGTTCTTC | TRBJ2-1 | TRBV10-1 | NA | TRBD1
CASSLQNYGYTF | TGTGCCAGCAGTTTACAAAACTATGGCTACACCTTC | TRBJ1-2 | TRBV28 | NA | NA
CASSPTDVYNEQFF | TGCGCCAGCAGCCCTACGGACGTCTACAATGAGCAGTTCTTC | TRBJ2-1 | TRBV4-1 | few | NA
CASSRTPLDIQYF | TGTGCCAGCAGTCGTACACCGCTGGACATTCAGTACTTC | TRBJ2-4 | TRBV6-5 | NA | NA
CASSPLGGESGYTF | TGTGCCAGCAGTCCGCTGGGGGGGGAGAGTGGCTACACCTTC | TRBJ1-2 | TRBV6-5 | NA | NA
CASRPGQGYEQYF | TGTGCCAGTCGTCCGGGACAGGGGTACGAGCAGTACTTC | TRBJ2-7 | TRBV28 | NA | TRBD1
CASSPATGYSLNIQYF | TGTGCCAGCTCACCGGCAACAGGATACAGCCTAAACATTCAGTACTTC | TRBJ2-4 | TRBV18 | once | NA
CASSVGSGRGGTGELFF | TGTGCCAGCAGCGTAGGTAGCGGGAGGGGCGGTACCGGGGAGCTGTTTTTT | TRBJ2-2 | TRBV9 | NA | TRBD2
CASSLEGNTIYF | TGTGCCAGCAGCTTAGAAGGAAACACCATATATTTT | TRBJ1-3 | TRBV7-6 | many | NA
CASRGDGELFF | TGCGCCAGCAGAGGGGACGGGGAGCTGTTTTTT | TRBJ2-2 | TRBV5-1 | NA | NA
CAWSVSSNQPQHF | TGTGCCTGGAGTGTTTCTAGCAATCAGCCCCAGCATTTT | TRBJ1-5 | TRBV30 | NA | NA
CAWTQGFSNQPQHF | TGTGCCTGGACGCAGGGGTTTAGCAATCAGCCCCAGCATTTT | TRBJ1-5 | TRBV30 | NA | NA
CASSPSDVGGTEAFF | TGTGCCAGCAGCCCATCGGACGTAGGGGGCACTGAAGCTTTCTTT | TRBJ1-1 | TRBV28 | NA | NA
CASSSRLAGGTYEQYF | TGTGCCAGCAGCAGCAGACTAGCGGGAGGGACCTACGAGCAGTACTTC | TRBJ2-7 | TRBV11-1 | few | TRBD2
CASSQSSLMNTEAFF | TGCGCCAGCAGCCAATCCAGCCTCATGAACACTGAAGCTTTCTTT | TRBJ1-1 | TRBV4-3 | NA | NA
CSVRNTEAFF | TGCAGCGTTCGGAACACTGAAGCTTTCTTT | TRBJ1-1 | TRBV29-1 | NA | NA
CASSRTGSTEAFF | TGTGCCAGCAGTAGGACAGGGAGTACTGAAGCTTTCTTT | TRBJ1-1 | TRBV6-4 | NA | TRBD1
CASSRQANTGELFF | TGTGCCAGCAGTCGACAGGCCAACACCGGGGAGCTGTTTTTT | TRBJ2-2 | TRBV7-9 | NA | NA
CASSPYFGSYEQYF | TGTGCCAGCAGCCCCTATTTTGGTTCCTACGAGCAGTACTTC | TRBJ2-7 | TRBV7-9 | NA | NA
CASSWLAGPETGELFF | TGCGCCAGCAGTTGGCTAGCGGGACCCGAGACCGGGGAGCTGTTTTTT | TRBJ2-2 | TRBV5-1 | NA | TRBD2
CATSSPRARREKLFF | TGTGCCACCAGCAGCCCCCGGGCCAGGCGAGAAAAACTGTTTTTT | TRBJ1-4 | TRBV15 | NA | NA
CAVLKTGGSYEQYF | TGTGCCGTCTTGAAGACAGGGGGCTCCTACGAGCAGTACTTC | TRBJ2-7 | TRBV10-3 | NA | TRBD1
CASSLAGGYQETQYF | TGTGCCAGCAGTCTAGCGGGAGGTTACCAAGAGACCCAGTACTTC | TRBJ2-5 | TRBV6-1 | NA | TRBD2
CASSQGLETDTQYF | TGCGCCAGCAGCCAGGGACTAGAGACAGATACGCAGTATTTT | TRBJ2-3 | TRBV5-1 | few | TRBD2
CASSGDREETQYF | TGTGCCAGCAGTGGGGACAGGGAAGAGACCCAGTACTTC | TRBJ2-5 | TRBV28 | NA | TRBD1
CSVASGTSSSYNEQFF | TGCAGCGTTGCGTCCGGGACATCAAGCTCCTACAATGAGCAGTTCTTC | TRBJ2-1 | TRBV29-1 | NA | NA
CASNLAGGNEQFF | TGTGCCAGCAACTTAGCGGGAGGCAATGAGCAGTTCTTC | TRBJ2-1 | TRBV2 | NA | TRBD2
CAWSVQLAPQETQYF | TGTGCCTGGAGTGTACAGCTAGCTCCTCAAGAGACCCAGTACTTC | TRBJ2-5 | TRBV30 | NA | NA